This TCR beta chain stems from a study of blood T cell repertoires in COVID-19 (dated by TCRdb to 2020 to 2022). With respect to the entire study: Samples from collaborators originated in the United States, Italy and Spain and spanned both the acute and convalescent phases of COVID-19. The material from the prospective study consisted of cDNA or gDNA derived from T cells, B-cell-depleted T cells, or PBMCs. The dataset comprised deeply sampled blood TCRbeta repertoires from subjects exposed to, actively infected with, or recovered from COVID-19. The repertoires were released in a freely available public database intended as a resource for research on the immune response to SARS-CoV-2. Samples were obtained from the ongoing ImmuneRACE study (first 160 participants) and from roughly 1,300 subjects provided by 6 global collaborators. A de-identified subject ID, COVID-19 status, age in years and sex were almost always included in the sample metadata. Where available, HLA class I and class II types were taken from metadata supplied by the sample provider and were not determined by assay-based typing. Paper-wide results and their limitations: How much clinical and demographic metadata was included differed by source and by participant, and the metadata was provided uncurated.

As regards this clone: It lacks a known antigen. There are no base qualities to consult, and no much larger clone falls within one base.

TCRbeta CDR3 regions were amplified from genomic DNA using the immunoSEQ Assay, a bias-controlled multiplex PCR. The study's own analysis went as follows. The number of nucleated cells in each sample was estimated by amplification of reference gene primers within the assay. To quantify the absolute abundance of each unique TCRbeta CDR3 rearrangement, sequence reads were collapsed and filtered. For each sample, productive Simpson clonality was calculated by taking the square root of Simpson's diversity index across productive rearrangements. What TCRdb holds here is the immuneACCESS table cut down to in-frame rearrangements. Part of the clones is not present; checked against another copy, under half of the missing clones reflect an unresolved V gene, and the others are unexplained. V, J and clone size were drawn from that table, and D and trimming were deduced from the DNA. This sample lists about 32,000 clones; approximately 86% were detected once. The ten biggest clones cover 5.5% of the sample.

CDR1 and CDR2, per the germline V gene (reference sequence), are SEHNR and FQNEAQ. Trimming costs V 4 bases and J 8 bases, and their ends lie 14 bases apart. The CDR3 goes from the cysteine to the phenylalanine over 14 residues. The sequence is cut down to CDR3 DNA, 42 bases in frame from base 1. Collaborating institutions collected whole blood in K2EDTA tubes following their own protocols. For TCRbeta analysis, collaborators shipped samples as frozen whole blood, isolated PBMCs, or DNA extracted from either of those sample types. The rearranged chain carries TRBV7-9 and TRBJ1-4, with TRBD1 perhaps the D gene, on 6 matching bases. The sequencing sample was made of peripheral blood. This receptor was obtained from a woman older than 75 with active or convalescent COVID-19. At the DNA level, the sequence is TGTGCCAGCAGCTCACAGGGTTGGAACGAAAAACTGTTTTTT. It translates as CASSSQGWNEKLFF.